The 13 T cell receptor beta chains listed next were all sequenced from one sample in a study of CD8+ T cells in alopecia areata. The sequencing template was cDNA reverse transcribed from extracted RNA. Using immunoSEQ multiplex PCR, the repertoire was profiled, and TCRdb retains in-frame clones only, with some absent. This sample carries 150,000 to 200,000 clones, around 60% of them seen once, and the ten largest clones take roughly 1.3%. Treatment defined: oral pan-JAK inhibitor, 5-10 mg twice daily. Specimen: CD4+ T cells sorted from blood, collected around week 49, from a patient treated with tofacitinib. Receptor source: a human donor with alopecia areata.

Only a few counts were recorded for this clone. CDR3 sequence: CASSPRDSFSPLHF. Here the CDR3 DNA reads TGTGCCAGCAGCCCACGGGACAGTTTTTCACCCCTCCACTTT. The genes are TRBV7-2 and TRBJ1-6; 7 nucleotides match TRBD1. The length of the CDR3 is 14 residues. Germline V lookup: CDR1 SGHTA, CDR2 FQGNSA. V was clipped by 5 bases and J by 9 bases; unmatched bases: 7.

Written as DNA, the CDR3 is TGTGCCAGCAGCTCGCGGGACAGCGAAGGGGCTTTCTTT. It yields the protein CASSSRDSEGAFF. V gene TRBV7-2 combines with J gene TRBJ1-1, with 7 positions matching TRBD1. The J segment lost 11 bases and the V segment lost 4 bases, leaving 10 bases of the junction unmatched. Per the germline V gene, CDR1 is SGHTA and CDR2 is FQGNSA. The CDR3 has 13 residues.

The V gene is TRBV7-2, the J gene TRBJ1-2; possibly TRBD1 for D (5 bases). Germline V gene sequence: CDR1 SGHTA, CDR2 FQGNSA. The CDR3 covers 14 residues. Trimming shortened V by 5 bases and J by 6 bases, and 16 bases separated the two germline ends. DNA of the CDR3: TGTGCCAGCAGCCACCCGGTAGGGGACCATGGCTACACCTTC. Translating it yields CASSHPVGDHGYTF.

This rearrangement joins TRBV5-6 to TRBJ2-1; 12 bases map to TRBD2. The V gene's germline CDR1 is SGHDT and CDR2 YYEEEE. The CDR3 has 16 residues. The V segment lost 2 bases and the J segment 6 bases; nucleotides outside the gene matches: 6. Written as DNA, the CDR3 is TGTGCCAGCAGCTTTCTAGCGGGGGGGCCGGCCAATGAGCAGTTCTTC. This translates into CASSFLAGGPANEQFF.

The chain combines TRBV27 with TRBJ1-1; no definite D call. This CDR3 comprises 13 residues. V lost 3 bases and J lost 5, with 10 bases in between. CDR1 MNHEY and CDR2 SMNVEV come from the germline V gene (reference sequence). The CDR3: CASSFGVGTEAFF. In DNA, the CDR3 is TGTGCCAGCAGTTTTGGAGTGGGGACTGAAGCTTTCTTT.

The CDR3 nucleotides are TGCAGCGTTAGGGACAGAAGTGAAGAGACCCAGTACTTC. The encoded protein is CSVRDRSEETQYF. The chain employs TRBV29-1 and TRBJ2-5, with 7 bases matching TRBD1. Germline CDR1 SQVTM, CDR2 ANQGSEA. CDR3 size: 13 residues. Losses at the gene ends were 5 bases for V and 3 bases for J; bases not matched to a gene: 6.

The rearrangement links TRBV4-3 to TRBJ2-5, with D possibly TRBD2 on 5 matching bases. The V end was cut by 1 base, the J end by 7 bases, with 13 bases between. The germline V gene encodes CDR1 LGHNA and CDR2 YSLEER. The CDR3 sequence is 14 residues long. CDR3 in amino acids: CASSQVTLGGTQYF. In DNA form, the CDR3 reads TGCGCCAGCAGCCAAGTGACCCTCGGAGGGACCCAGTACTTC.

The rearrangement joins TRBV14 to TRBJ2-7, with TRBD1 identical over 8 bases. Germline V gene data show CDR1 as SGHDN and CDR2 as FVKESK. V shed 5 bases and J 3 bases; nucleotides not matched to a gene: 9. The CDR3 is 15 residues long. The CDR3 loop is CASSIGTGPLYEQYF. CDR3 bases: TGTGCCAGCAGCATCGGGACAGGACCCCTCTACGAGCAGTACTTC. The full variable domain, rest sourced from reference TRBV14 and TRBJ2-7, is EAGVTQFPSHSVIEKGQTVTLRCDPISGHDNLYWYRRVMGKEIKFLLHFVKESKQDESGMPNNRFLAERTGGTYSTLKVQPAELEDSGVYFCASSIGTGPLYEQYFGPGTRLTVT.

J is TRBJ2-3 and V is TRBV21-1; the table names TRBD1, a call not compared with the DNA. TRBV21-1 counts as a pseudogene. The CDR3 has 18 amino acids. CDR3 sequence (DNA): TGTGCCAGCAGCAGAGGGACAGCGAACTTTCCTAGCACAGATACGCAGTATTTT. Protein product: CASSRGTANFPSTDTQYF.

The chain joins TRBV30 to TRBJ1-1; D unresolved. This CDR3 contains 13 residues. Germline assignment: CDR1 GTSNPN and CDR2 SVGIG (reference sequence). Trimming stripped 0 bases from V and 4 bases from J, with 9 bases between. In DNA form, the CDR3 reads TGTGCCTGGAGTGTGCAAGCTTCCACTGAAGCTTTCTTT. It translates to CAWSVQASTEAFF. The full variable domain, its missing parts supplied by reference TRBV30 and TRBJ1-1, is SQTIHQWPATLVQPVGSPLSLECTVEGTSNPNLYWYRQAAGRGLQLLFYSVGIGQISSEVPQNLSASRPQDRQFILSSKKLLLSDSGFYLCAWSVQASTEAFFGQGTRLTVV.

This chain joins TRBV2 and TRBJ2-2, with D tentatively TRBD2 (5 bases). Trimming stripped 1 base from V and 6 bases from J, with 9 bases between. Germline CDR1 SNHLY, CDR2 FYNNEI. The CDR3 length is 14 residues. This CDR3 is CASSEEGSAGELFF. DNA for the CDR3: TGTGCCAGCAGTGAAGAGGGTAGCGCCGGGGAGCTGTTTTTT.

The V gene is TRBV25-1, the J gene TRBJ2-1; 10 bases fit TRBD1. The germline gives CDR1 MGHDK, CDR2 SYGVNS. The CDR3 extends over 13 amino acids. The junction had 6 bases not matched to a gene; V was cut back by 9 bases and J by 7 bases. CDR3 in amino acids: CASRQGAGNEQFF. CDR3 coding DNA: TGTGCCAGTAGACAGGGGGCTGGGAATGAGCAGTTCTTC.

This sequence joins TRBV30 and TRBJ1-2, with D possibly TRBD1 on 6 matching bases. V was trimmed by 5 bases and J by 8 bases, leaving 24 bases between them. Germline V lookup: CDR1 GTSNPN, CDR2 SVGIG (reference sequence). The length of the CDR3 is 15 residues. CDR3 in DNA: TGTGCCTGGGAGGGTAAATCTACAGGGTCTAAGGGCTACACCTTC. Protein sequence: CAWEGKSTGSKGYTF.